This T cell receptor beta chain was sequenced for a study of T-cell reconstitution after alpha-beta-depleted transplantation in children. Overall study findings and caveats: After one year, T-cell counts and TCRbeta diversity mostly came from new T cells. There were reportedly several hundred expanded graft clones from which alpha-beta T cells came about two months after transplant.

The library targeted TCRbeta and was prepared with unique molecular identifiers. TCRdb passed the PCR reads through MiXCR, listing each CDR3 protein once. The data hold fewer than 1 million distinct CDR3 sequences, with under 20% observed a single time. To note about this clonotype: Its cognate antigen is unknown.

The CDR3 covers 17 residues. V lost 5 bases to trimming and J lost 0 bases, with 17 bases between them. Germline CDR1 is SEHNR and CDR2 is FQNEAQ (reference sequence). The chain combines TRBV7-9 with TRBJ2-1; the D call may be TRBD1 or TRBD2 (5 bases each). Here the sequenced sample was PBMCs, mostly from graft donor cells, taken 360 days after TCRalphabeta/CD19-depleted stem cell transplant. This sequence originates from a male patient younger than 18 who had a stem cell transplant for acute lymphoblastic leukemia, so the T cells may come from the graft donor. For the CDR3, the DNA is TGTGCCAGCAGCCCTGCTTTGGGACCAAACTCCTACAATGAGCAGTTCTTC. This gives the protein CASSPALGPNSYNEQFF. The full variable domain, rest sourced from reference TRBV7-9 and TRBJ2-1, is DTGVSQNPRHKITKRGQNVTFRCDPISEHNRLYWYRQTLGQGPEFLTYFQNEAQLEKSRLLSDRFSAERPKGSFSTLEIQRTEQGDSAMYLCASSPALGPNSYNEQFFGPGTRLTVL.